Below are 28 T cell receptor beta chains sequenced from a single sample in a study of blood T cell repertoires in COVID-19. Profiled with immunoSEQ multiplex PCR; TCRdb holds only in-frame clones, not every one. Found here are approximately 150,000 clones, approximately 83% of them singletons; the top ten hold 3% to 4%. Sequences were obtained from peripheral blood. Every receptor here comes from an older man with acute or convalescent COVID-19.

The rearrangement joins TRBV28 to TRBJ2-5; 14 nucleotides line up with TRBD2. Germline CDR1 is MDHEN and CDR2 is SYDVKM. After removal of 3 bases from V and 5 bases from J, the junction contained 5 bases not matched to a gene. The CDR3 consists of 16 residues. The CDR3 sequence: CASSFGGTSGSETQYF. Here the CDR3 DNA reads TGTGCCAGCAGTTTCGGGGGGACTAGCGGGAGTGAGACCCAGTACTTC.

The gene calls are TRBV15 and TRBJ2-2; 10 bases align to TRBD2. The CDR3 is 18 amino acids. Germline V lookup: CDR1 LNHNV, CDR2 YYDKDF (reference sequence). V was clipped by 0 bases and J by 1 base; unmatched bases: 5. CDR3 in DNA: TGTGCCACCAGCAGAGATCTGTGGACTAGCGGGAACACCGGGGAGCTGTTTTTT. It codes for CATSRDLWTSGNTGELFF. Together with reference TRBV15 and TRBJ2-2, the CDR3 gives the full variable domain: DAMVIQNPRYQVTQFGKPVTLSCSQTLNHNVMYWYQQKSSQAPKLLFHYYDKDFNNEADTPDNFQSRRPNTSFCFLDIRSPGLGDTAMYLCATSRDLWTSGNTGELFFGEGSRLTVL.

This chain uses TRBV7-9 with TRBJ2-7; 14 bases are a match to TRBD2. Germline-derived CDR1 and CDR2 are SEHNR and FQNEAQ (reference sequence). The CDR3 has 15 residues. Trimming took 5 bases from V and 4 from J; bases not matched to a gene: 4. CDR3 in amino acids: CASSGGTSGSYEQYF. The CDR3 nucleotides read TGTGCCAGCAGCGGGGGGACTAGCGGGAGTTACGAGCAGTACTTC.

V is TRBV11-1 and J is TRBJ2-2, with TRBD1 identical over 8 bases. The V gene end was trimmed by 4 bases and the J gene end by 4 bases; junction bases not matched to a gene: 5. Per germline, CDR1 SGHAT and CDR2 FQDESV (reference sequence). The CDR3 spans 15 residues. The DNA of the CDR3 is TGTGCCAGCAGCTCCCAGGGGGCAGGCACCGGGGAGCTGTTTTTT. It yields the protein CASSSQGAGTGELFF.

The chain has TRBV7-6 and TRBJ2-5; 8 nucleotides agree with TRBD2. The V gene's germline CDR1 is SGHVS and CDR2 FNYEAQ. Unmatched junction bases numbered 8, after V lost 1 base and J lost 1 base. The CDR3 spans 17 residues. Written as DNA, the CDR3 is TGTGCCAGCAGCTTAGGAATGCTCGGGAGGGGCCAAGAGACCCAGTACTTC. It encodes CASSLGMLGRGQETQYF.

This chain connects TRBV6-4 to TRBJ1-1, with a possible D match to TRBD1 (5 bases). Deletions cut 2 bases from V and 2 bases from J, with 15 bases between. Germline assignment: CDR1 MRHNA and CDR2 SNTAGT. There are 16 residues in the CDR3. CDR3 bases: TGTGCCAGCAGTGACGGGGAGGGGCTGCCAAACACTGAAGCTTTCTTT. It is translated as CASSDGEGLPNTEAFF.

This chain connects TRBV6-5 to TRBJ2-5; TRBD1 matches at 7 bases. CDR1 MNHEY and CDR2 SVGAGI come from the germline V gene. The CDR3 is 13 residues long. With V trimmed by 6 bases and J by 4 bases, 5 bases remained unmatched. The DNA for the CDR3 is TGTGCCAGCAGACCGACAGGGTTAGAGACCCAGTACTTC. Its protein is CASRPTGLETQYF.

The chain combines TRBV20-1 with TRBJ2-7; 12 nucleotides line up with TRBD2. CDR1 and CDR2 (germline): DFQATT, SNEGSKA (reference sequence). Trimming at V came to 3 bases and at J to 0 bases, leaving 9 bases not matched to a gene. This CDR3 is 17 amino acids long. CDR3 in DNA: TGCAGTGCTAGTCTCGTACCGACTAGCGGGGGCTCCTACGAGCAGTACTTC. Its translation is CSASLVPTSGGSYEQYF.

The chain joins TRBV5-6 to TRBJ1-5, with D uncertain. This CDR3 has 13 residues. Germline V lookup: CDR1 SGHDT, CDR2 YYEEEE. V was clipped by 2 bases and J by 9 bases, with 12 bases between them. The CDR3 bases are TGTGCCAGCAGCTTAAACAGCCTCGGGCCCCAGCATTTT. Its protein is CASSLNSLGPQHF.

The chain combines TRBV9 with TRBJ2-1; D is possibly TRBD2 (6 bases). The CDR3 loop spans 14 amino acids. The V end lost 1 base, the J end lost 2 bases, and 7 bases lay between the germline ends. Per germline, CDR1 SGDLS and CDR2 YYNGEE. The CDR3 nucleotides are TGTGCCAGCAGCGTACGGGAGCCCTACAATGAGCAGTTCTTC. Protein sequence: CASSVREPYNEQFF.

The chain employs TRBV7-6 and TRBJ2-7; 8 bases line up with TRBD1. Germline loops: CDR1 SGHVS, CDR2 FNYEAQ. The CDR3 length is 16 residues. With 5 bases clipped from V and 7 bases from J, the junction kept 16 bases outside the gene matches. In DNA form, the CDR3 reads TGTGCCAGCAGCCGCCTCCGGGGGCAGGGGGCTGGTGAGCAGTACTTC. Translation: CASSRLRGQGAGEQYF.

This chain uses TRBV7-2 with TRBJ2-3; possibly TRBD1 for D (5 bases). The CDR3 consists of 12 residues. Germline V gene data show CDR1 as SGHTA and CDR2 as FQGNSA. The V end lost 3 bases, the J end lost 8 bases, and 9 bases lay between the germline ends. This CDR3 is CASSLGRSTQYF. CDR3 in DNA: TGTGCCAGCAGCTTGGGGCGAAGTACGCAGTATTTT. Combining the CDR3 with reference TRBV7-2 and TRBJ2-3 gives the whole variable domain GAGVSQSPSNKVTEKGKDVELRCDPISGHTALYWYRQSLGQGLEFLIYFQGNSAPDKSGLPSDRFSAERTGGSVSTLTIQRTQQEDSAVYLCASSLGRSTQYFGPGTRLTVL.

This chain links TRBV19 with TRBJ2-2; 9 bases align to TRBD2. With V trimmed by 10 bases and J by 6 bases, 9 bases remained unmatched. The CDR3 is 14 amino acids. The germline V gene encodes CDR1 LNHDA and CDR2 SQIVND (reference sequence). CDR3 in amino acids: CATQREVGPGELFF. In DNA form, the CDR3 reads TGTGCCACTCAGCGGGAGGTCGGTCCCGGGGAGCTGTTTTTT.

The rearrangement links TRBV30 to TRBJ2-2; D is unclear. Trimming pared 0 bases from V and 3 bases from J, leaving 5 bases between. The germline CDR1 and CDR2 sequences are GTSNPN and SVGIG (reference sequence). This CDR3 comprises 13 residues. Written as DNA, the CDR3 is TGTGCCTGGAGTGTAGCGTACACCGGGGAGCTGTTTTTT. Residues: CAWSVAYTGELFF. Drawing the rest from reference TRBV30 and TRBJ2-2, the complete variable domain is SQTIHQWPATLVQPVGSPLSLECTVEGTSNPNLYWYRQAAGRGLQLLFYSVGIGQISSEVPQNLSASRPQDRQFILSSKKLLLSDSGFYLCAWSVAYTGELFFGEGSRLTVL.

The rearrangement uses TRBV27 and TRBJ2-1, with 7 bases lining up with TRBD1. V dropped 5 bases and J dropped 8; count of bases not matched to a gene: 15. Germline V gene sequence: CDR1 MNHEY, CDR2 SMNVEV (reference sequence). The CDR3 is 16 residues long. The CDR3, as DNA: TGTGCCAGCAGTCATTTTAGTGTAGGGGGCAGGGATGAGCAGTTCTTC. Encoded protein: CASSHFSVGGRDEQFF.

The CDR3 DNA reads as TGTGCCAGCAGCATCAGGGTCCGAGAGACCCAGTACTTC. Protein: CASSIRVRETQYF. The V gene is TRBV5-8, the J gene TRBJ2-5, with D maybe TRBD1 (5 bases). This CDR3 contains 13 residues. Trimming removed 4 bases from V and 4 bases from J, with 11 bases in between. The V gene's germline CDR1 is SGHTS and CDR2 YDEGEE.

This clone was found a few times. V usage is TRBV2 and J usage is TRBJ1-2; 10 nucleotides match TRBD1. The junction had 6 bases not matched to a gene; V was cut back by 4 bases and J by 7 bases. Looked up from germline, CDR1 is SNHLY and CDR2 is FYNNEI. This CDR3 is built from 14 residues. CDR3 loop: CASSALRDRGGYTF. The CDR3 coding sequence is TGTGCCAGCAGTGCGCTCCGGGACAGGGGTGGCTACACCTTC.

The CDR3, as DNA: TGTGCCACCAGCAGAGAGGCATTGTCCTACGAGCAGTACTTC. Residues: CATSREALSYEQYF. This rearrangement joins TRBV15 to TRBJ2-7, with D unclear. CDR1 is LNHNV and CDR2 is YYDKDF in the germline V gene (reference sequence). V was pared by 0 bases and J by 1 base, with 7 bases between. The length of the CDR3 is 14 residues. The whole variable domain, remainder taken from reference TRBV15 and TRBJ2-7, is DAMVIQNPRYQVTQFGKPVTLSCSQTLNHNVMYWYQQKSSQAPKLLFHYYDKDFNNEADTPDNFQSRRPNTSFCFLDIRSPGLGDTAMYLCATSREALSYEQYFGPGTRLTVT.

The chain couples TRBV19 to TRBJ1-5; D is ambiguous. Per germline, CDR1 LNHDA and CDR2 SQIVND (reference sequence). V lost 5 bases and J 0 bases, leaving 8 bases between the germline ends. The CDR3 runs 14 residues. CDR3 sequence reads: CASSPQISNQPQHF. In DNA form, the CDR3 reads TGTGCCAGTAGTCCACAGATTAGCAATCAGCCCCAGCATTTT.

The chain employs TRBV15 and TRBJ1-5; D gene ambiguous. The CDR3 runs 14 residues. Germline CDR1 is LNHNV and CDR2 is YYDKDF (reference sequence). V was cut by 1 base and J by 6 bases, with 10 bases left in between. The CDR3: CATSRGVGVQPQHF. CDR3 sequence (DNA): TGTGCCACCAGCAGAGGGGTGGGCGTTCAGCCCCAGCATTTT.

CDR3 bases: TGTGCCAGCAGCGGCACGGGGGATAATTCACCCCTCCACTTT. Its protein is CASSGTGDNSPLHF. The rearrangement joins TRBV6-6 to TRBJ1-6; perhaps TRBD1 as D (5 bases). V was shortened by 6 bases and J by 5 bases, with 11 bases between the two germline ends. Germline CDR1 and CDR2: MNHNY and SVGAGI (reference sequence). This CDR3 spans 14 amino acids.

This clone was seen once. This chain links TRBV10-3 with TRBJ1-2; 7 bases match TRBD1. J lost 6 bases, V lost 6 bases, and 10 bases had no gene match. Looked up from germline, CDR1 is ENHRY and CDR2 is SYGVKD. The CDR3 spans 14 residues. The CDR3 spells CAIREQGSRDGYTF. CDR3 nucleotides: TGTGCCATCAGGGAACAGGGGAGTAGGGATGGCTACACCTTC.

The DNA for the CDR3 is TGTGCCAGCAGCCCTAAACTAGCGGGCATCTCCTACAATGAGCAGTTCTTC. Its protein is CASSPKLAGISYNEQFF. The chain is built from TRBV6-2 or TRBV6-3 and TRBJ2-1, with 9 bases fitting TRBD2. The ends lost 6 bases at V and 0 bases at J; junction bases unmatched: 9. CDR1 is MNHEY, CDR2 SVGEGT, per germline. The length of the CDR3 is 17 residues.

In its sample, this clone was seen a few times. V and J are TRBV4-2 and TRBJ2-2; 14 nucleotides line up with TRBD2. Germline trimming cut 0 bases from V and 6 bases from J; bases unmatched to any gene: 6. The CDR3 sequence is 18 residues long. In germline, CDR1 is LGHNA, CDR2 YNFKEQ. CDR3 amino acids: CASSQEPGLAGVAGELFF. The CDR3 bases are TGTGCCAGCAGCCAAGAGCCGGGACTAGCGGGAGTTGCCGGGGAGCTGTTTTTT.

The chain joins TRBV10-3 to TRBJ1-6; no reliable D call. The germline gives CDR1 ENHRY, CDR2 SYGVKD. Trimming pared 3 bases from V and 7 bases from J, leaving 13 bases between. The CDR3 contains 15 residues. Here the CDR3 DNA reads TGTGCCATCAGTGATACAACCGCGGGGAATTCACCCCTCCACTTT. Its translation is CAISDTTAGNSPLHF.

V is TRBV12-3 or TRBV12-4 and J is TRBJ2-2; TRBD1 agrees at 7 bases. The CDR3 loop spans 12 amino acids. The J segment lost 6 bases and the V segment lost 6 bases, leaving 1 base of the junction unmatched. CDR3 amino acids: CASSQGAGELFF. CDR3 coding DNA: TGTGCCAGCAGCCAGGGGGCCGGGGAGCTGTTTTTT.

The V and J genes are TRBV19 and TRBJ2-2; D may be TRBD2 (5 bases). Trimming pared 2 bases from V and 5 bases from J, leaving 12 bases between. CDR3 size: 15 residues. In germline, CDR1 is LNHDA, CDR2 SQIVND (reference sequence). The CDR3 loop reads CASSIRAGWTGELFF. The CDR3 DNA sequence: TGTGCCAGTAGTATAAGGGCGGGCTGGACCGGGGAGCTGTTTTTT.

The chain combines TRBV5-1 with TRBJ1-1; TRBD1 might be the D (6 bases). V was shortened by 4 bases and J by 1 base, with 11 bases between the two germline ends. CDR1 SGHRS and CDR2 YFSETQ come from the germline V gene. The CDR3 extends over 14 amino acids. The CDR3 nucleotides are TGCGCCAGCAGCGGAAAACAGGGGAACACTGAAGCTTTCTTT. It is translated as CASSGKQGNTEAFF. Drawing the rest from reference TRBV5-1 and TRBJ1-1, the complete variable domain is KAGVTQTPRYLIKTRGQQVTLSCSPISGHRSVSWYQQTPGQGLQFLFEYFSETQRNKGNFPGRFSGRQFSNSRSEMNVSTLELGDSALYLCASSGKQGNTEAFFGQGTRLTVV.